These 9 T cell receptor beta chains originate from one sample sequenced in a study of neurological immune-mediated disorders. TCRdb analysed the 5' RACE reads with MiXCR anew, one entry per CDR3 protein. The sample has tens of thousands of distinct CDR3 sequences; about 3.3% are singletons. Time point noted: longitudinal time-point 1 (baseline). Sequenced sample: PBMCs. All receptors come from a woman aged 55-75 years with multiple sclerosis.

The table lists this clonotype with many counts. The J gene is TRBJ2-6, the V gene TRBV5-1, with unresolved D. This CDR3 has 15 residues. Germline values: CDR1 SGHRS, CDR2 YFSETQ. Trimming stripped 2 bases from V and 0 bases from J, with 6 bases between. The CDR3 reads CASSLTVSGANVLTF. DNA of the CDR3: TGCGCCAGCAGCTTAACAGTCTCTGGGGCCAACGTCCTGACTTTC.

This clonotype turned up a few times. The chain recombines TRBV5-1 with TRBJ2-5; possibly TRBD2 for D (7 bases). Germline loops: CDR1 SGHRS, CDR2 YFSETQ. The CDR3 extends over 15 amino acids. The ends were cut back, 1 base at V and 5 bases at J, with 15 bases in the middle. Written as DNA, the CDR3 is TGCGCCAGCAGCTTGAACGCGGGGGCCCAGGAGACCCAGTACTTC. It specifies CASSLNAGAQETQYF.

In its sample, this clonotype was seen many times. Written as DNA, the CDR3 is TGCAGCGTTGAGTTAGCGGGGGGGCAGTATGAGCAGTTCTTC. Its translation: CSVELAGGQYEQFF. The chain recombines TRBV29-1 with TRBJ2-1; 11 nucleotides match TRBD2. Germline assignment: CDR1 SQVTM and CDR2 ANQGSEA. V was pared by 3 bases and J by 8 bases, with 6 bases of the junction left unmatched. The CDR3 spans 14 residues.

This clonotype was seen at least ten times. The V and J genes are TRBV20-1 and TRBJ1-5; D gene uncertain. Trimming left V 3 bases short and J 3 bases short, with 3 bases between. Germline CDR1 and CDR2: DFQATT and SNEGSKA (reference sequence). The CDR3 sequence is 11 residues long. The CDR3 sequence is CSASHNQPQHF. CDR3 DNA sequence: TGCAGTGCTAGTCACAATCAGCCCCAGCATTTT.

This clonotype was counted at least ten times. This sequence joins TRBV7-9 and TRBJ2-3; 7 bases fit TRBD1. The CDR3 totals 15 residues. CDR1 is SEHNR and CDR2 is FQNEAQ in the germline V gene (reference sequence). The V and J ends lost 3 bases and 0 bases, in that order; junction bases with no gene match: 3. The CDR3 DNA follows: TGTGCCAGCAGCTTGACAGGGATTAGCACAGATACGCAGTATTTT. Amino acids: CASSLTGISTDTQYF. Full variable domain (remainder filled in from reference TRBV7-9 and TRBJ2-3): DTGVSQNPRHKITKRGQNVTFRCDPISEHNRLYWYRQTLGQGPEFLTYFQNEAQLEKSRLLSDRFSAERPKGSFSTLEIQRTEQGDSAMYLCASSLTGISTDTQYFGPGTRLTVL.

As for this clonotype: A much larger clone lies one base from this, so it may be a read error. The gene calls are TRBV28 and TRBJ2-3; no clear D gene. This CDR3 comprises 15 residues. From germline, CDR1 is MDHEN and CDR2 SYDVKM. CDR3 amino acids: CASSNPLRSTDKQYF. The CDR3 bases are TGTGCCAGCAGCAATCCCCTAAGAAGCACAGATAAGCAGTATTTT.

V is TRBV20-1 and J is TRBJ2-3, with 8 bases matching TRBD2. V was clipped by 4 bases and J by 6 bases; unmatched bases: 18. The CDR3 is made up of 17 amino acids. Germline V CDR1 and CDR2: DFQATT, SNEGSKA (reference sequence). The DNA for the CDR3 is TGCAGTGCTACAACTGTAGGTGCTAGCGGGCTCGCGGATACGCAGTATTTT. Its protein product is CSATTVGASGLADTQYF.

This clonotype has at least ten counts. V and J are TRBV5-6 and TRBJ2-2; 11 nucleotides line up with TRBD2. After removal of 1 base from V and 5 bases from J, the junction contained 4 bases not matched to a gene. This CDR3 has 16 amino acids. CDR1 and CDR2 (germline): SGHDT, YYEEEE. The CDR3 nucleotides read TGTGCCAGCAGCTTGATAGCGGGGGGGAAAACCGGGGAGCTGTTTTTT. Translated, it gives CASSLIAGGKTGELFF. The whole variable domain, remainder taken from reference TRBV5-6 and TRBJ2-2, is DAGVTQSPTHLIKTRGQQVTLRCSPKSGHDTVSWYQQALGQGPQFIFQYYEEEERQRGNFPDRFSGHQFPNYSSELNVNALLLGDSALYLCASSLIAGGKTGELFFGEGSRLTVL.

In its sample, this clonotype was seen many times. The CDR3 region has the DNA TGCGCCAGCAGCTCCGGACAGGTGGGCGAGCAGTACTTC. Translation gives CASSSGQVGEQYF. The chain couples TRBV5-1 to TRBJ2-7; 7 nucleotides line up with TRBD1. V was pared by 3 bases and J by 6 bases, with 6 bases of the junction left unmatched. Germline CDR1 SGHRS, CDR2 YFSETQ. This CDR3 region has 13 residues.